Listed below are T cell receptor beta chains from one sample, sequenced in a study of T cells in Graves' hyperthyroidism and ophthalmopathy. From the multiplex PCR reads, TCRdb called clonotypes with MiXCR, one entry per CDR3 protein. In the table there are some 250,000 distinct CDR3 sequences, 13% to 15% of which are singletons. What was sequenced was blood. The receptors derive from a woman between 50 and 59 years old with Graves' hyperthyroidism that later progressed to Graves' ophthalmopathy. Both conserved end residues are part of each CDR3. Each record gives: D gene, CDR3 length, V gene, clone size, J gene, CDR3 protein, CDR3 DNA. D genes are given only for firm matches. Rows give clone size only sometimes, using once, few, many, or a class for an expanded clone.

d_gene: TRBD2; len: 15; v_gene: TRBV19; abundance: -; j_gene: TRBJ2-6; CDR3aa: CASRRGEAGANVLTF; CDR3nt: TGTGCCAGTAGGCGGGGGGAGGCTGGGGCCAACGTCCTGACTTTC
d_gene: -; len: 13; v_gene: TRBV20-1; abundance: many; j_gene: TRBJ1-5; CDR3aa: CSATQTRNQPQHF; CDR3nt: TGCAGTGCTACACAGACTAGGAATCAGCCCCAGCATTTT
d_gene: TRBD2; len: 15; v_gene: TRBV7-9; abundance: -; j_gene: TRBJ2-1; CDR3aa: CASSFSTSGRHEQFF; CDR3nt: TGTGCCAGCAGCTTCTCGACTAGCGGGAGGCATGAGCAGTTCTTC
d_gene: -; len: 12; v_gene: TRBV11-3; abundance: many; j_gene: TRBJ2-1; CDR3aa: CASSLQGGEQFF; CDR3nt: TGTGCCAGCAGCTTACAAGGCGGTGAGCAGTTCTTC
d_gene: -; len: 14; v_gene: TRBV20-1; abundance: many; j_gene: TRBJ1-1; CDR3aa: CSVSLALRGAEAFF; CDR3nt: TGCAGTGTATCGTTAGCCCTCCGGGGTGCTGAAGCTTTCTTT
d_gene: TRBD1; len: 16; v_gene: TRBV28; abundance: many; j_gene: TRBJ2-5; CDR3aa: CASSGGQGGHRETQYF; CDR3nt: TGTGCCAGCAGTGGGGGACAGGGTGGGCACCGGGAGACCCAGTACTTC
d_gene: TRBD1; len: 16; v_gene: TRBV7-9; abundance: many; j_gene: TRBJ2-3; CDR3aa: CASSPGGTGVGDTQYF; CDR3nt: TGTGCCAGCAGCCCTGGAGGGACAGGGGTCGGAGATACGCAGTATTTT
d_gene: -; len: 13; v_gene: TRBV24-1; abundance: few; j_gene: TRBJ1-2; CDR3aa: CATSIGAREGYTF; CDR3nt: TGTGCCACCAGTATCGGCGCCCGCGAGGGCTACACCTTC
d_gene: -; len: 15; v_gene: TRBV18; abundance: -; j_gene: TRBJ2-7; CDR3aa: CASSSRGGGLEEQYF; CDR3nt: TGTGCCAGCTCATCGCGAGGGGGTGGACTAGAAGAGCAGTACTTC
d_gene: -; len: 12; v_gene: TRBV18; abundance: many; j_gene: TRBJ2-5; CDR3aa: CASSSRAETQYF; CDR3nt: TGTGCCAGCTCATCGAGGGCAGAGACCCAGTACTTC
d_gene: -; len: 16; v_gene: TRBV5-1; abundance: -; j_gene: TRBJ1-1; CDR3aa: CASSDSSGRGGTEAFF; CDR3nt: TGCGCCAGCAGCGACAGCAGCGGGAGGGGGGGCACTGAAGCTTTCTTT
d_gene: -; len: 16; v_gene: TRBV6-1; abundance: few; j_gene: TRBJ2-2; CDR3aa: CASSTRSGSNTGELFF; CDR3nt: TGTGCCAGCAGTACCCGATCAGGATCCAACACCGGGGAGCTGTTTTTT
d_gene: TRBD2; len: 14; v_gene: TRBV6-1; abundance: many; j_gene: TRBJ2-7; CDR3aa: CASSLTSGPLEQYF; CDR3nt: TGTGCCAGCAGTCTGACTAGCGGGCCTCTCGAGCAGTACTTC
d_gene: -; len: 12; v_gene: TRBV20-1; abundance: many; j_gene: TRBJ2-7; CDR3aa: CSAMDSSYEQYF; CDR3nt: TGCAGTGCTATGGACAGCTCCTACGAGCAGTACTTC
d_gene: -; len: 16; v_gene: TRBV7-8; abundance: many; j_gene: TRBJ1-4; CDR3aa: CASSLARWGAHEKLFF; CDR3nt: TGTGCCAGCAGCTTAGCGCGTTGGGGGGCTCATGAAAAACTGTTTTTT